This passage covers 18 T cell receptor beta chains from one sample sequenced in a study of tissue T cells after allogeneic stem cell transplantation (dated by TCRdb to between 2020 and 2023). Library generation was performed with the immunoSEQ multiplex PCR assay. TCRdb obtained this table from immuneACCESS and retained in-frame rearrangements with V and J assigned. These tables miss some clones; where compared with another copy, unresolved V genes account for less than half of the shortfall, and the remainder is unexplained. The sample includes roughly 45,000 clones, with less than 75% observed a single time. The ten most abundant clones make up roughly 0.7% of the sample. Sequences were obtained from sorted cells pooled from one or two spleens. All receptors derive from a pool of C57BL/6 mice in good health.

This clone has only a few counts. The genes are named according to mouse. Sequencing ends 1 residue short of the CDR3 end; the germline J gene provides the rest. The chain joins TRBV19 to TRBJ1-3; D gene uncertain. V was cut by 4 bases and J by 1 base, with 3 bases left in between. Germline CDR1 FNHDT, CDR2 SITEND (reference sequence). The CDR3 has 12 residues. The sequenced part of the CDR3 DNA is TGTGCCAGCAGTCCATCTGGAAATACGCTCTAT. This sequence encodes CASSPSGNTLY. The CDR3, in full, reads CASSPSGNTLYF.

A word on this clone: Genes here carry mouse names. With the read ending 1 residue before the CDR3 end, the germline J gene is used to fill in that end. This chain links TRBV20 with TRBJ2-4; D could derive from TRBD1 or TRBD2 (5 bases each). The CDR3 runs to 11 residues. The germline V gene has CDR1 GFQATS and CDR2 STVNSAI. Trimming shortened V by 1 base and J by 8 bases, and 7 bases separated the two germline ends. CDR3 DNA (partial): TGTGGTGCTAGGGGGGGCGGCACCTTGTAC. Protein product: CGARGGGTLY. The entire CDR3 protein reads CGARGGGTLYF.

With regard to this clone: These gene names are mouse names. The part of the CDR3 DNA that was read is TGTGCCAGCAGTCCGGACAGGGCTATTTCCAACGAAAGATTATTT. Translating gives CASSPDRAISNERLF. The whole CDR3 reads CASSPDRAISNERLFF. The chain carries TRBV26 and TRBJ1-4; 8 bases fit TRBD1. The read finishes 1 residue shy of the CDR3 end, and the germline J gene is used to complete it. Germline values: CDR1 KGHPV, CDR2 FQNQEV (reference sequence). V shed 4 bases, J shed 0 bases, and the junction held 4 bases outside the gene matches. This CDR3 has 16 residues. The full variable domain, in which reference TRBV26 and TRBJ1-4 provide the parts outside the CDR3, is NSKVIQTPRYLVKGQGQKAKMRCIPEKGHPVVFWYQQNKNNEFKFLINFQNQEVLQQIDMTEKRFSAECPSNSPCSLEIQSSEAGDSALYLCASSPDRAISNERLFFGHGTKLSVL.

Turning to this clone: Gene names refer to mouse genes. The sequence runs out 1 residue before the end of the CDR3; the remainder is reconstructed from the germline J gene. The rearrangement uses TRBV26 and TRBJ2-5; 8 bases align to TRBD2. V shed 2 bases and J 3 bases; nucleotides not matched to a gene: 10. The CDR3 loop spans 17 amino acids. Per the germline V gene, CDR1 is KGHPV and CDR2 is FQNQEV (reference sequence). CDR3 region: CASSLAAGGRPQDTQYF. The part of the CDR3 DNA that was read is TGTGCCAGCAGTCTGGCGGCTGGGGGGAGGCCACAAGACACCCAGTAC.

Comments on this clone: The gene symbols are mouse symbols. The read terminates 1 residue before the CDR3 end, so the remaining end is supplied by the germline J gene. V and J are TRBV5 and TRBJ2-5; the D is unclear. The V and J ends lost 0 bases and 0 bases respectively, with 4 bases between them. The CDR3 loop spans 14 amino acids. Germline CDR1 is LGHNA and CDR2 is YNLKQL (reference sequence). CDR3 DNA (partial): TGTGCCAGCAGCCAAGATTTTAACCAAGACACCCAGTAC. Translated: CASSQDFNQDTQY. The entire CDR3 is CASSQDFNQDTQYF.

Details on this clone: The gene names here belong to mouse. The read comes to an end 1 residue before the CDR3 does, leaving the germline J gene to fill in the end. V is TRBV13-1 and J is TRBJ2-7; D ambiguous. CDR3 size: 13 residues. Germline V gives CDR1 NSHNY, CDR2 SYGAGN. Trimming took off 0 bases at V and 4 bases at J, with 8 bases between the two ends. CDR3 DNA (partial): TGTGCCAGCAGTGATGATGTGATTTATGAACAGTAC. Translated, it gives CASSDDVIYEQY. The entire CDR3 protein is CASSDDVIYEQYF.

This clone was counted a few times. All gene names here are mouse names. The CDR3 end lies 1 residue beyond the end of the read and is filled in from the germline J gene. The J gene is TRBJ1-4, the V gene TRBV1, with 9 bases aligning to TRBD1. Germline trimming cut 2 bases from V and 7 bases from J; bases unmatched to any gene: 5. CDR1 is NSQYPW and CDR2 is LRSPGD in the germline V gene (reference sequence). The length of the CDR3 is 15 residues. The CDR3 here is CTCSARDRVVERLFF. The CDR3 DNA, read in part, is TGCACCTGCAGTGCACGGGACAGGGTGGTCGAAAGATTATTT.

Concerning this clone itself: The germline and genes are mouse ones. This CDR3 reads CASSRDRGNTLYF. CDR3 DNA, as far as it was read: TGTGCCAGCAGCCGGGACAGGGGGAACACCTTGTAC. The rearrangement links TRBV26 to TRBJ2-4; 11 nucleotides line up with TRBD1. The CDR3 end is not reached by the read, which stops 1 residue before it; the germline J gene fills it in. This CDR3 contains 13 residues. J lost 6 bases, V lost 6 bases, and 2 bases had no gene match. Looked up from germline, CDR1 is KGHPV and CDR2 is FQNQEV (reference sequence).

Remarks on this clone: The listed genes are named as in mouse. The read ends 1 residue shy of where the CDR3 ends; the end is completed using the germline J gene. The chain joins TRBV31 to TRBJ1-4; 9 positions agree with TRBD1. J lost 7 bases, V lost 3 bases, and 0 bases had no gene match. CDR3 length equals 12 residues. Germline V gives CDR1 GKSSPN, CDR2 SITVG. CDR3 DNA, as far as it was read: TGTGCCTGGAGGACAGGGGGCGAAAGATTATTT. The encoded protein is CAWRTGGERLF. The full-length CDR3 reads as CAWRTGGERLFF. Variable domain in full (rest from reference TRBV31 and TRBJ1-4): AQTIHQWPVAEIKAVGSPLSLGCTIKGKSSPNLYWYWQATGGTLQQLFYSITVGQVESVVQLNLSASRPKDDQFILSTEKLLLSHSGFYLCAWRTGGERLFFGHGTKLSVL.

A note on this clone: Gene labels here are mouse ones. The read terminates 1 residue ahead of where the CDR3 ends, so the germline J gene completes it. V is TRBV19 and J is TRBJ1-1; 9 nucleotides line up with TRBD1. V was clipped by 5 bases and J by 3 bases; unmatched bases: 2. The CDR3 loop spans 13 amino acids. Per the germline V gene, CDR1 is FNHDT and CDR2 is SITEND (reference sequence). The CDR3 loop is CASSRTGDTEVFF. The DNA read from the CDR3 is TGTGCCAGCAGCCGGACAGGGGACACAGAAGTCTTC.

This clone was found once. Gene names refer to mouse genes. The read halts 1 residue ahead of the CDR3 end, with the missing end drawn from the germline J gene. The J gene is TRBJ1-3, the V gene TRBV12-1; tentative D call: TRBD1 (6 bases). CDR1 is SGHSN, CDR2 HYEKVE, per germline. Trimming cost V 0 bases and J 0 bases, with 8 bases left between them. CDR3 length equals 15 residues. CDR3 DNA (partial): TGTGCCAGCTCTCTCGGGACATCTTCTGGAAATACGCTCTAT. Residues: CASSLGTSSGNTLY. The whole CDR3 sequence reads CASSLGTSSGNTLYF. Drawing the rest from reference TRBV12-1 and TRBJ1-3, the complete variable domain is DSGVVQSPRHIIKEKGGRSVLTCIPISGHSNVVWYQQTLGKELKFLIQHYEKVERDKGFLPSRFSVQQFDDYHSEMNMSALELEDSAMYFCASSLGTSSGNTLYFGEGSRLIVV.

As regards this clone: All gene names here are mouse names. The read ends 1 residue before the CDR3 terminus; that terminus is restored from the germline J gene. V and J are TRBV12-1 and TRBJ2-3; D may be TRBD2 (6 bases). V lost 0 bases, J lost 4 bases, and 7 bases lay in between. Germline loops: CDR1 SGHSN, CDR2 HYEKVE. This CDR3 contains 13 residues. The CDR3: CASSLLGTETLYF. The sequenced part of the CDR3 DNA is TGTGCCAGCTCTCTCCTGGGGACAGAAACGCTGTAT.

Concerning this clone: The gene names given are mouse names. The read is 1 residue too short to cover the CDR3 end, so that end is filled in from the germline J gene. The chain joins TRBV16 to TRBJ2-1; D is undetermined. Trimming pared 5 bases from V and 0 bases from J, leaving 2 bases between. Germline V lookup: CDR1 SGHSA, CDR2 FRNQAP. The CDR3 contains 12 residues. CDR3 DNA (partial): TGTGCAAGCAGCCTTAACTATGCTGAGCAGTTC. Translating it yields CASSLNYAEQF. The whole CDR3 region reads CASSLNYAEQFF.

This clone was found once. Any gene name here is a mouse gene name. Read sequence stops 1 residue before the CDR3 end, and the germline J gene provides the missing end. This rearrangement joins TRBV3 to TRBJ1-5; 11 nucleotides align to TRBD1. The germline V gene has CDR1 SNHLY and CDR2 FYNGKV (reference sequence). This CDR3 has 14 amino acids. V was pared by 5 bases and J by 7 bases, with 4 bases of the junction left unmatched. The CDR3 here is CASSAGTGGQAPLF. The sequenced CDR3 bases are TGTGCCAGCAGCGCCGGGACAGGGGGGCAGGCTCCGCTT. The variable domain in full, with the rest retrieved from reference TRBV3 and TRBJ1-5, is GPKVLQIPSHQIIDMGQMVTLNCDPVSNHLYFYWYKQILGQQMEFLVNFYNGKVMEKSKLFKDQFSVERPDGSYFTLKIQPTALEDSAVYFCASSAGTGGQAPLFGEGTRLSVL.

About this clone itself: Gene names and germline match the mouse. The CDR3 extends 1 residue past the end of the read, so its final part is completed from the germline J gene. This chain connects TRBV26 to TRBJ2-3; perhaps D is TRBD1 or TRBD2 (6 bases each). Germline V gives CDR1 KGHPV, CDR2 FQNQEV (reference sequence). V lost 0 bases and J lost 1, with 11 bases in between. This CDR3 is built from 16 residues. The CDR3 loop is CASSLSGGAGAETLYF. Incomplete CDR3 DNA: TGTGCCAGCAGTCTGTCCGGGGGCGCTGGTGCAGAAACGCTGTAT.

With regard to this clone: The junction departs from germline at one end; a sequencing error may be responsible. All gene names here are mouse names. Sequencing ends 1 residue short of the CDR3 end; the germline J gene provides the rest. The J gene is TRBJ1-5, the V gene TRBV20, with 9 positions matching TRBD1. Germline V lookup: CDR1 GFQATS, CDR2 STVNSAI. CDR3 length: 12 amino acids. CDR3 DNA, as far as it was read: TGTGGTGCTGGGGACAGGGAGAGGGCTCCGCTT. As protein: CGAGDRERAPL. The entire CDR3 sequence reads CGAGDRERAPLF.

As regards this clone: Gene names are the mouse ones. The read terminates 1 residue before the CDR3 end, so the remaining end is supplied by the germline J gene. The chain employs TRBV12-1 and TRBJ2-1; D possibly matches TRBD1 or TRBD2 (5 bases each). V was trimmed by 4 bases and J by 0 bases, leaving 12 bases between them. CDR3 length: 15 residues. Per the germline V gene, CDR1 is SGHSN and CDR2 is HYEKVE. The sequenced part of the CDR3 DNA is TGTGCCAGCTCCACCGCTGGGACTAACTATGCTGAGCAGTTC. Its protein is CASSTAGTNYAEQF. The CDR3 in its entirety is CASSTAGTNYAEQFF.

Notes on this clone: Mouse names are used for the genes. The read ends 1 residue before the CDR3 terminus; that terminus is restored from the germline J gene. J is TRBJ1-1 and V is TRBV19; 10 nucleotides line up with TRBD1. The V gene end was trimmed by 6 bases and the J gene end by 4 bases; junction bases not matched to a gene: 6. There are 14 residues in the CDR3. Germline V gene sequence: CDR1 FNHDT, CDR2 SITEND (reference sequence). Here the CDR3 reads CASTSGTGVTEVFF. The sequenced CDR3 bases are TGTGCCAGCACCTCCGGGACAGGGGTCACAGAAGTCTTC.